These 18 T cell receptor beta chains share one sample of origin, sequenced in a study of OX40 agonist ivuxolimab in advanced cancers. The data were produced by immunoSEQ multiplex PCR, yet TCRdb's version contains in-frame clones alone and is incomplete. The sample yields approximately 74,000 clones, 85% to 95% seen once. The sequencing used CD4+ or CD8+ T cells sorted from blood, collected in a trial of the OX40 agonist ivuxolimab. The receptors here all came from an adult with an advanced solid tumor such as melanoma, head and neck, liver or kidney cancer.

This clone was seen once. This chain connects TRBV2 to TRBJ2-7; 9 bases are shared with TRBD2. With 6 bases clipped from V and 3 bases from J, the junction kept 3 bases outside the gene matches. The CDR3 has 13 amino acids. The germline gives CDR1 SNHLY, CDR2 FYNNEI. This CDR3 reads CASSLLAGYEQYF. The CDR3 nucleotides are TGTGCCAGCAGCCTACTAGCGGGCTACGAGCAGTACTTC.

This clone came up once. The V call is TRBV5-1, the J call TRBJ1-5; maybe TRBD1 (6 bases). The germline gives CDR1 SGHRS, CDR2 YFSETQ. The ends were cut back, 4 bases at V and 5 bases at J, with 10 bases in the middle. The CDR3 loop spans 13 amino acids. In DNA form, the CDR3 reads TGCGCCAGCAGCCAGGACAGTTATCAGCCCCAGCATTTT. Translated, it gives CASSQDSYQPQHF.

The chain joins TRBV5-1 to TRBJ2-1; D is unresolved. CDR1 is SGHRS and CDR2 is YFSETQ in the germline V gene. The CDR3 has 15 residues. The V and J ends lost 0 bases and 0 bases respectively, with 7 bases between them. As DNA, the CDR3 is TGCGCCAGCAGCTTGGCCCTGAGCTCCTACAATGAGCAGTTCTTC. As protein: CASSLALSSYNEQFF.

V and J are TRBV6-5 and TRBJ2-7, with unresolved D. Germline V gene sequence: CDR1 MNHEY, CDR2 SVGAGI. V was trimmed by 0 bases and J by 0 bases, leaving 9 bases between them. The CDR3 extends over 15 amino acids. The CDR3 DNA sequence: TGTGCCAGCAGTTACTCGCCGGAGAGCTCCTACGAGCAGTACTTC. This gives the protein CASSYSPESSYEQYF.

The V call is TRBV18, the J call TRBJ1-5, with 11 nucleotides matching TRBD1. This CDR3 comprises 17 residues. Germline loops: CDR1 KGHSH, CDR2 LQKENI. V gave up 4 bases and J gave up 3 bases; unmatched junction bases: 8. CDR3 in DNA: TGTGCCAGCTCACAGGCTGGGACAGGGGGGAACAATCAGCCCCAGCATTTT. Protein: CASSQAGTGGNNQPQHF.

The genes are TRBV10-3 and TRBJ2-3, with D perhaps matching TRBD2 (7 bases). The CDR3 totals 14 residues. Trimming removed 3 bases from V and 1 base from J, with 8 bases in between. Looked up from germline, CDR1 is ENHRY and CDR2 is SYGVKD. As DNA, the CDR3 is TGTGCCATCAGTGAAGGGGGGGGCACAGATACGCAGTATTTT. As protein: CAISEGGGTDTQYF.

This chain uses TRBV27 with TRBJ2-7; 10 positions agree with TRBD2. Per the germline V gene, CDR1 is MNHEY and CDR2 is SMNVEV (reference sequence). The ends lost 4 bases at V and 2 bases at J; junction bases unmatched: 8. The CDR3 covers 16 residues. The CDR3 spells CASSYGGLAAPYEQYF. CDR3 DNA sequence: TGTGCCAGCAGTTACGGAGGACTAGCGGCGCCCTACGAGCAGTACTTC.

The V call is TRBV6-5, the J call TRBJ1-5, with 8 bases matching TRBD1. The CDR3 sequence is 14 residues long. V trimming: 4 bases; J trimming: 2 bases; junction bases outside the gene matches: 1. Germline V gives CDR1 MNHEY, CDR2 SVGAGI. The CDR3 DNA follows: TGTGCCAGCAGTTCGACAGGGGGCAATCAGCCCCAGCATTTT. Residues: CASSSTGGNQPQHF.

The chain has TRBV5-1 and TRBJ1-5; 8 bases fit TRBD1. CDR1 and CDR2 from the germline V gene are SGHRS and YFSETQ. The CDR3 spans 17 residues. V was clipped by 4 bases and J by 2 bases; unmatched bases: 11. CDR3 coding DNA: TGCGCCAGCAGCGTAATGACAGGGGAAAGGGGCAATCAGCCCCAGCATTTT. Translating gives CASSVMTGERGNQPQHF.

The chain has TRBV6-1 and TRBJ1-4; 8 nucleotides line up with TRBD1. The germline V gene has CDR1 MNHNS and CDR2 SASEGT. The CDR3 extends over 15 amino acids. The J segment lost 6 bases and the V segment lost 0 bases, leaving 3 bases of the junction unmatched. The CDR3 DNA sequence: TGTGCCAGCAGTGAAGCGGCAGGGGGCTATGAAAAACTGTTTTTT. Its protein product is CASSEAAGGYEKLFF.

The chain couples TRBV15 to TRBJ2-5; 10 bases are shared with TRBD1. The V gene end was trimmed by 3 bases and the J gene end by 3 bases; junction bases not matched to a gene: 10. Germline assignment: CDR1 LNHNV and CDR2 YYDKDF (reference sequence). CDR3 length: 17 residues. The CDR3 protein is CATSSGQGGRKEETQYF. The CDR3 DNA is TGTGCCACCAGCAGCGGACAGGGGGGAAGGAAAGAAGAGACCCAGTACTTC.

The chain couples TRBV7-8 to TRBJ2-7; D gene uncertain. This CDR3 comprises 13 residues. Looked up from germline, CDR1 is SGHVS and CDR2 is FQNEAQ. V was cut by 0 bases and J by 4 bases, with 7 bases left in between. The CDR3: CASSLAEDYEQYF. The CDR3 DNA follows: TGTGCCAGCAGCTTAGCAGAGGATTACGAGCAGTACTTC.

The CDR3 loop reads CASSLPGITEAFF. In DNA, the CDR3 is TGTGCCAGCAGCTTACCGGGAATCACTGAAGCTTTCTTT. The chain combines TRBV7-9 with TRBJ1-1; D remains ambiguous. The V end lost 2 bases, the J end lost 4 bases, and 8 bases lay between the germline ends. Germline CDR1 reads SEHNR; CDR2 reads FQNEAQ (reference sequence). The CDR3 is 13 amino acids.

The gene calls are TRBV30 and TRBJ1-1, with 10 bases fitting TRBD1. CDR3 length: 11 amino acids. The germline V gene encodes CDR1 GTSNPN and CDR2 SVGIG (reference sequence). V trimming: 8 bases; J trimming: 5 bases; junction bases outside the gene matches: 2. The DNA of the CDR3 is TGTGCCAGGGACAGGGGAACTGAAGCTTTCTTT. Its translation is CARDRGTEAFF.

This chain uses TRBV4-3 with TRBJ1-4; D is uncertain. The V and J ends lost 0 bases and 3 bases respectively, with 11 bases between them. The length of the CDR3 is 16 residues. Germline-derived CDR1 and CDR2 are LGHNA and YSLEER. CDR3 in amino acids: CASSQDRGRANEKLFF. CDR3 nucleotides: TGCGCCAGCAGCCAAGATAGAGGGCGGGCTAATGAAAAACTGTTTTTT.

The chain links TRBV7-2 to TRBJ2-5; no reliable D call. V shed 3 bases and J shed 0 bases, with 5 bases lying between them. Germline V gene lookup returns CDR1 SGHTA and CDR2 FQGNSA. This CDR3 is 13 amino acids long. The CDR3 sequence is CASSFPYQETQYF. CDR3 coding DNA: TGTGCCAGCAGCTTTCCGTACCAAGAGACCCAGTACTTC.

CDR3 residues: CASSLGGGENTEAFF. As DNA, the CDR3 is TGCGCCAGCAGCTTGGGAGGAGGAGAGAACACTGAAGCTTTCTTT. J is TRBJ1-1 and V is TRBV5-1, with unresolved D. V lost 0 bases and J 1 base, leaving 10 bases between the germline ends. This CDR3 spans 15 amino acids. Germline CDR1 and CDR2: SGHRS and YFSETQ. The entire variable domain, with the rest obtained from reference TRBV5-1 and TRBJ1-1, is as follows: KAGVTQTPRYLIKTRGQQVTLSCSPISGHRSVSWYQQTPGQGLQFLFEYFSETQRNKGNFPGRFSGRQFSNSRSEMNVSTLELGDSALYLCASSLGGGENTEAFFGQGTRLTVV.

The rearrangement links TRBV14 to TRBJ1-1; no clear D gene. This CDR3 contains 13 residues. V was trimmed by 0 bases and J by 5 bases, leaving 7 bases between them. Germline V gene lookup returns CDR1 SGHDN and CDR2 FVKESK. The DNA for the CDR3 is TGTGCCAGCAGCCAAGACGATTTTACTGAAGCTTTCTTT. It yields the protein CASSQDDFTEAFF.